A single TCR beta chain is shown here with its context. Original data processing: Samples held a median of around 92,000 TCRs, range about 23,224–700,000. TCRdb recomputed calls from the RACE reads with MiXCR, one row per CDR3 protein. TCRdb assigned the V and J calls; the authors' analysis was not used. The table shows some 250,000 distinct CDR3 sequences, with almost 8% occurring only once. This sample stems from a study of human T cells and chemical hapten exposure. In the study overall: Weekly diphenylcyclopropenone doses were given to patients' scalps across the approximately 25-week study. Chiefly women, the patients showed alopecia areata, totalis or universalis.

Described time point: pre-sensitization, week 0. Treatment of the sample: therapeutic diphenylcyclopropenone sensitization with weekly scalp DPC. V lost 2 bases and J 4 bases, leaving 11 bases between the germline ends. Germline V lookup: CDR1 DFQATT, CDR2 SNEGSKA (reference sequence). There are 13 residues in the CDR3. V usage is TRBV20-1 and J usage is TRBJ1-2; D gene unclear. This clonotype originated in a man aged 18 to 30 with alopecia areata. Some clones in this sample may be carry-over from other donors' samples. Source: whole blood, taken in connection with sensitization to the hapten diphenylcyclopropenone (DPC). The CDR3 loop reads CSARLSQFYGYTF. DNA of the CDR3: TGCAGTGCTAGACTTAGTCAATTCTATGGCTACACCTTC.